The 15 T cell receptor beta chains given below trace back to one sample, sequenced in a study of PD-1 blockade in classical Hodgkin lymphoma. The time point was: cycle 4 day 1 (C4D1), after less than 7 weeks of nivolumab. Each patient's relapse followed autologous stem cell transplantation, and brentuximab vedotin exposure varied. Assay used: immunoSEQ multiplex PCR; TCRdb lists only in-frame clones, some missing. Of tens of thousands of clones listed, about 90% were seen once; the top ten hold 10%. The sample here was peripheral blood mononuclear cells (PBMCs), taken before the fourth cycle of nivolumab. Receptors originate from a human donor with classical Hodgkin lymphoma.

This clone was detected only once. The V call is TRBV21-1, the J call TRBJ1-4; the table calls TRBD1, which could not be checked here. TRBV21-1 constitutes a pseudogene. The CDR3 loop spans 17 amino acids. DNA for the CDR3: TGTGCCAGCAGCAAAGTACAGGGAGAAGGGATTAATGAAAAACTGTTTTTT. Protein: CASSKVQGEGINEKLFF.

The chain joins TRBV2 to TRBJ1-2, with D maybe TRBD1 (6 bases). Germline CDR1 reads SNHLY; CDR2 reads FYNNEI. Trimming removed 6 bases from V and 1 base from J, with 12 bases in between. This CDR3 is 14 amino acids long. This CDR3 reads CASSGGANNYGYTF. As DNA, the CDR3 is TGTGCCAGCAGCGGGGGGGCCAATAACTATGGCTACACCTTC.

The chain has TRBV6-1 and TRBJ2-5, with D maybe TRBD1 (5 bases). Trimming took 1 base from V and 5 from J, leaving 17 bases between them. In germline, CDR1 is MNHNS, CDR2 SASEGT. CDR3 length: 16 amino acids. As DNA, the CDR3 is TGTGCCAGCAGTGAAGACCTACAGGTTTGGGGTGAGACCCAGTACTTC. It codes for CASSEDLQVWGETQYF.

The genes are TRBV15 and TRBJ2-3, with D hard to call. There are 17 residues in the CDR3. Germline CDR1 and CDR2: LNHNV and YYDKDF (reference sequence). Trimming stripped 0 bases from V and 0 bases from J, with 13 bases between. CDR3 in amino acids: CATSRDPGTGSTDTQYF. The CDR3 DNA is TGTGCCACCAGCAGAGATCCCGGCACTGGAAGCACAGATACGCAGTATTTT.

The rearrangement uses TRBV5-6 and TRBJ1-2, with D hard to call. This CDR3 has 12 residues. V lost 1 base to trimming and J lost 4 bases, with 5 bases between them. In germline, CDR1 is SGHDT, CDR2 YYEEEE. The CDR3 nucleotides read TGTGCCAGCAGCTTGAACATCTATGGCTACACCTTC. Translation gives CASSLNIYGYTF.

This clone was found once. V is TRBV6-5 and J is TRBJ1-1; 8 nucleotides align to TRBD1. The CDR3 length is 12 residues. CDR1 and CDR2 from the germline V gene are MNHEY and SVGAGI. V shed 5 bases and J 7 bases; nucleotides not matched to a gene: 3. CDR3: CASSHRGDEAFF. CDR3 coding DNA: TGTGCCAGCAGTCACAGGGGGGATGAAGCTTTCTTT.

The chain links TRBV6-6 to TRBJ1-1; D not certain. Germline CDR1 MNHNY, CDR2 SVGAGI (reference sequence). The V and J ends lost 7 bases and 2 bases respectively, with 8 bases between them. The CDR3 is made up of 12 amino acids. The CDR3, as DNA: TGTGCCAGCACCATGGAAAACACTGAAGCTTTCTTT. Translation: CASTMENTEAFF.

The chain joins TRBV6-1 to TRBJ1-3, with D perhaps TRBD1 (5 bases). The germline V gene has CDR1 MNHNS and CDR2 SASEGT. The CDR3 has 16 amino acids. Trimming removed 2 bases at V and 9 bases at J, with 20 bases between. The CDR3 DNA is TGTGCCAGCAGTGAATTCTTTGGGACTCGCGACAGCACCATATATTTT. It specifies CASSEFFGTRDSTIYF.

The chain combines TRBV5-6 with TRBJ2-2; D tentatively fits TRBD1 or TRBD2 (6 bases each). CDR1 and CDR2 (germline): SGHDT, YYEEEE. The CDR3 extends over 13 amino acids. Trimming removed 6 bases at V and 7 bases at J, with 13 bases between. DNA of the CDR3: TGTGCCAGCAAGGGGGGACATAGCGGGGAGCTGTTTTTT. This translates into CASKGGHSGELFF.

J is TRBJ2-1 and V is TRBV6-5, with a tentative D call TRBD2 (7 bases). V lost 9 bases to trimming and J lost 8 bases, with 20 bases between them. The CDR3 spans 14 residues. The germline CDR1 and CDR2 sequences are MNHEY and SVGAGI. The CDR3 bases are TGTGCCAGTTTCGAAAGGGGGGGGCGAGATGAGCAGTTCTTC. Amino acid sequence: CASFERGGRDEQFF.

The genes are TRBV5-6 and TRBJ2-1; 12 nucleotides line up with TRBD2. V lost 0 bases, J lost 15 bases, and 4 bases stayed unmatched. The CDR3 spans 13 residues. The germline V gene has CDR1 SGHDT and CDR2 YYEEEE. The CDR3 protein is CASSLVPSGGAFF. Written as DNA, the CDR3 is TGTGCCAGCAGCTTGGTCCCTAGCGGGGGGGCGTTCTTC.

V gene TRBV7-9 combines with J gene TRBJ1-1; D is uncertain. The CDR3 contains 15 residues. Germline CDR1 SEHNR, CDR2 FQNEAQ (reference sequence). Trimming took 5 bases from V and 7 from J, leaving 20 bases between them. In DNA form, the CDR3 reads TGTGCCAGCAGCCTCGGTATAGGGAGGAAGGGTGAAGCTTTCTTT. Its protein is CASSLGIGRKGEAFF.

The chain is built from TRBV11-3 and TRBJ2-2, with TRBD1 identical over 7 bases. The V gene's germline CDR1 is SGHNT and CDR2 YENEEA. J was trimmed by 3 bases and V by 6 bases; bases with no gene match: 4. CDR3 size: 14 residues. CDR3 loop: CASSLGQYTGELFF. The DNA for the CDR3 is TGTGCCAGCAGTTTGGGACAGTACACCGGGGAGCTGTTTTTT.

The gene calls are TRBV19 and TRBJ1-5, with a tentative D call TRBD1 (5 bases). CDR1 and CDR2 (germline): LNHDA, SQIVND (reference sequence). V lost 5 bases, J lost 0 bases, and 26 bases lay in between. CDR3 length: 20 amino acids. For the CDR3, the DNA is TGTGCCAGTAGTCCCACCGGCCGATTTGAGGGGAAGTATAGCAATCAGCCCCAGCATTTT. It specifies CASSPTGRFEGKYSNQPQHF.

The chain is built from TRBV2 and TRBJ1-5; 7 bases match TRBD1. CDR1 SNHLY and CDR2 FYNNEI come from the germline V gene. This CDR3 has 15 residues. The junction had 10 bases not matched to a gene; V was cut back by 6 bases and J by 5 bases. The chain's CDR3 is CASSENRGGDQPQHF. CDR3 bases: TGTGCCAGCAGCGAAAACAGGGGAGGGGATCAGCCCCAGCATTTT.